Listed here are 27 T cell receptor beta chains from one sample, sequenced in a study of CD8+ T cells in alopecia areata. Sequencing relied on a cDNA template that was reverse transcribed from extracted RNA. The table came from immunoSEQ multiplex PCR; TCRdb's copy has only in-frame clones and leaves some out. The sample lists some 98,000 clones; 60% to 75% were seen once. Treatment meaning: oral pan-JAK inhibitor, 5-10 mg twice daily. The sequences come from CD8+ T cells sorted from blood, collected at week 4, from a patient treated with tofacitinib. The source of these receptors is a human donor with alopecia areata.

This rearrangement joins TRBV29-1 to TRBJ2-5; D not resolved. The CDR3 runs 17 residues. Trimming stripped 6 bases from V and 7 bases from J, with 30 bases between. Germline loops: CDR1 SQVTM, CDR2 ANQGSEA. The CDR3, as DNA: TGCAGCGTGGTGATGACTTCTATCCGGTCCCCAATTGGGACCCAGTACTTC. Translated: CSVVMTSIRSPIGTQYF. The entire variable domain, with the rest obtained from reference TRBV29-1 and TRBJ2-5, is as follows: SAVISQKPSRDICQRGTSLTIQCQVDSQVTMMFWYRQQPGQSLTLIATANQGSEATYESGFVIDKFPISRPNLTFSTLTVSNMSPEDSSIYLCSVVMTSIRSPIGTQYFGPGTRLLVL.

CDR3 amino acids: CASSWGTSGLADEQYF. CDR3 bases: TGTGCCAGCAGTTGGGGGACTAGCGGGCTGGCTGACGAGCAGTACTTC. The rearrangement links TRBV27 to TRBJ2-7, with 12 bases identical to TRBD2. J lost 5 bases, V lost 4 bases, and 9 bases had no gene match. Germline assignment: CDR1 MNHEY and CDR2 SMNVEV (reference sequence). The CDR3 is made up of 16 amino acids.

J is TRBJ1-1 and V is TRBV30, with D possibly matching TRBD1 (5 bases). Per the germline V gene, CDR1 is GTSNPN and CDR2 is SVGIG (reference sequence). The CDR3 runs to 13 residues. V shed 0 bases and J shed 6 bases, with 11 bases lying between them. In DNA, the CDR3 is TGTGCCTGGAGTGTATTGGGGGAGGCTGAAGCTTTCTTT. This encodes CAWSVLGEAEAFF.

V gene TRBV4-3 combines with J gene TRBJ2-5; either TRBD1 or TRBD2 may supply D (5 bases each). The CDR3 has 15 residues. Germline CDR1 LGHNA, CDR2 YSLEER. The ends were cut back, 3 bases at V and 5 bases at J, with 16 bases in the middle. CDR3 nucleotides: TGCGCCAGCAGCCAGGACATGGGGGAGTGGGAGACCCAGTACTTC. Its translation: CASSQDMGEWETQYF.

This chain uses TRBV5-1 with TRBJ1-2; perhaps TRBD1 as D (5 bases). The CDR3 length is 13 residues. V lost 0 bases, J lost 6 bases, and 9 bases lay in between. The V gene's germline CDR1 is SGHRS and CDR2 YFSETQ. CDR3 region: CASSLAAGNGYTF. In DNA form, the CDR3 reads TGCGCCAGCAGCTTGGCGGCAGGGAATGGCTACACCTTC. The complete variable domain, with remaining parts taken from reference TRBV5-1 and TRBJ1-2, reads KAGVTQTPRYLIKTRGQQVTLSCSPISGHRSVSWYQQTPGQGLQFLFEYFSETQRNKGNFPGRFSGRQFSNSRSEMNVSTLELGDSALYLCASSLAAGNGYTFGSGTRLTVV.

This chain links TRBV11-2 with TRBJ1-1; 7 bases line up with TRBD1. Germline CDR1 is SGHAT and CDR2 is FQNNGV. The length of the CDR3 is 14 residues. V shed 1 base and J 5 bases; nucleotides not matched to a gene: 4. The DNA for the CDR3 is TGTGCCAGCAGCTTAGCCCCAGGGGGAACTGAAGCTTTCTTT. Translated: CASSLAPGGTEAFF.

The chain recombines TRBV7-9 with TRBJ1-1; D gene uncertain. This CDR3 is built from 14 residues. The V and J ends lost 7 bases and 5 bases respectively, with 17 bases between them. CDR1 is SEHNR, CDR2 FQNEAQ, per germline (reference sequence). The CDR3: CASTIPQIATEAFF. The DNA for the CDR3 is TGTGCCAGCACCATACCCCAGATTGCGACTGAAGCTTTCTTT. The variable domain in full, completed from reference TRBV7-9 and TRBJ1-1, reads DTGVSQNPRHKITKRGQNVTFRCDPISEHNRLYWYRQTLGQGPEFLTYFQNEAQLEKSRLLSDRFSAERPKGSFSTLEIQRTEQGDSAMYLCASTIPQIATEAFFGQGTRLTVV.

This clone occurred a few times. The chain has TRBV4-3 and TRBJ2-7; no definite D call. CDR1 is LGHNA and CDR2 is YSLEER in the germline V gene. Trimming removed 0 bases at V and 1 base at J, with 7 bases between. The CDR3 spans 14 residues. DNA of the CDR3: TGCGCCAGCAGCCAAGAACGGCGATCCTACGAGCAGTACTTC. It codes for CASSQERRSYEQYF.

This clone showed up just a few times. The chain uses TRBV7-8 and TRBJ2-1, with 8 nucleotides matching TRBD2. The J segment lost 1 base and the V segment lost 6 bases, leaving 8 bases of the junction unmatched. The germline gives CDR1 SGHVS, CDR2 FQNEAQ. This CDR3 spans 16 amino acids. The CDR3 bases are TGTGCCAGCAGAATACGGGGGGGGAGTTCCTACAATGAGCAGTTCTTC. Amino acid sequence: CASRIRGGSSYNEQFF.

The V and J genes are TRBV2 and TRBJ2-7; D may be TRBD2 (5 bases). Trimming took off 4 bases at V and 5 bases at J, with 12 bases between the two ends. This CDR3 is 13 amino acids long. Germline assignment: CDR1 SNHLY and CDR2 FYNNEI. CDR3 amino acids: CASSGISDHEQYF. CDR3 nucleotides: TGTGCCAGCAGTGGTATTAGCGACCACGAGCAGTACTTC. Full variable domain (outside the CDR3, taken from reference TRBV2 and TRBJ2-7): EPEVTQTPSHQVTQMGQEVILRCVPISNHLYFYWYRQILGQKVEFLVSFYNNEISEKSEIFDDQFSVERPDGSNFTLKIRSTKLEDSAMYFCASSGISDHEQYFGPGTRLTVT.

This clone was seen only a few times. The chain links TRBV30 to TRBJ2-7; D gene ambiguous. This CDR3 is 12 amino acids long. CDR1 and CDR2 (germline): GTSNPN, SVGIG (reference sequence). DNA for the CDR3: TGTGCAAGCTGGGTTAACCCCTACGAGCAGTACTTC. This translates into CASWVNPYEQYF.

This clone was counted a few times. The genes are TRBV4-3 and TRBJ2-6; D is possibly TRBD1 (5 bases). The CDR3 consists of 17 residues. V was cut by 0 bases and J by 4 bases, with 13 bases left in between. Germline V gives CDR1 LGHNA, CDR2 YSLEER. CDR3 sequence: CASSQEILGRGANVLTF. In DNA, the CDR3 is TGCGCCAGCAGCCAAGAAATTTTGGGGCGCGGGGCCAACGTCCTGACTTTC.

A few counts support this clone. V and J are TRBV29-1 and TRBJ2-3, with no clear D. Per germline, CDR1 SQVTM and CDR2 ANQGSEA. Trimming took 5 bases from V and 2 from J, leaving 5 bases between them. The CDR3 totals 11 residues. This CDR3 is CSVSFTDTQYF. CDR3 nucleotides: TGCAGCGTTAGTTTCACAGATACGCAGTATTTT.

The chain joins TRBV9 to TRBJ2-1, with 8 bases lining up with TRBD2. The CDR3 extends over 13 amino acids. V lost 4 bases and J lost 6; bases outside the gene matches: 3. Germline CDR1 is SGDLS and CDR2 is YYNGEE. CDR3 coding DNA: TGTGCCAGCAGCTTCGCGGGGGGCAATGAGCAGTTCTTC. This gives the protein CASSFAGGNEQFF.

In this sample, this clone turned up once. The chain is built from TRBV2 and TRBJ2-2, with no clear D. Per germline, CDR1 SNHLY and CDR2 FYNNEI. Trimming removed 3 bases from V and 3 bases from J, with 5 bases in between. The CDR3 sequence is 13 residues long. This CDR3 reads CASSDSDTGELFF. The CDR3 DNA reads as TGTGCCAGCAGTGACTCTGACACCGGGGAGCTGTTTTTT.

The J gene is TRBJ1-2, the V gene TRBV5-1; D gene unclear. The CDR3 sequence is 16 residues long. V shed 3 bases and J shed 4 bases, with 19 bases lying between them. Germline loops: CDR1 SGHRS, CDR2 YFSETQ. DNA for the CDR3: TGCGCCAGCAGCTCAGATGTAAGCACGATTTTCTATGGCTACACCTTC. This translates into CASSSDVSTIFYGYTF.

This chain connects TRBV9 to TRBJ2-2; D remains ambiguous. CDR1 is SGDLS, CDR2 YYNGEE, per germline. V was cut by 4 bases and J by 1 base, with 11 bases left in between. The CDR3 sequence is 15 residues long. The CDR3 nucleotides are TGTGCCAGCAGCCATCCGAGCGAGAACACCGGGGAGCTGTTTTTT. It codes for CASSHPSENTGELFF.

The chain couples TRBV2 to TRBJ2-2; 12 bases are a match to TRBD2. Germline-derived CDR1 and CDR2 are SNHLY and FYNNEI. The CDR3 spans 18 residues. Germline trimming cut 7 bases from V and 7 bases from J; bases unmatched to any gene: 16. CDR3 in DNA: TGTGCCAGCACGACTAACCTCCTAGCGGGGGGGCCCCACGGGGAGCTGTTTTTT. Amino acids: CASTTNLLAGGPHGELFF.

This clone was observed a few times. The chain recombines TRBV7-2 with TRBJ2-7; 7 bases are shared with TRBD1. The trim removed 5 bases at V and 4 bases at J, leaving 5 bases unmatched. The CDR3 runs to 13 residues. Germline-derived CDR1 and CDR2 are SGHTA and FQGNSA. The DNA for the CDR3 is TGTGCCAGCAGCGACAGGGTTTCGTACGAGCAGTACTTC. It specifies CASSDRVSYEQYF. Combining the CDR3 with reference TRBV7-2 and TRBJ2-7 gives the whole variable domain GAGVSQSPSNKVTEKGKDVELRCDPISGHTALYWYRQSLGQGLEFLIYFQGNSAPDKSGLPSDRFSAERTGGSVSTLTIQRTQQEDSAVYLCASSDRVSYEQYFGPGTRLTVT.

This rearrangement joins TRBV7-6 to TRBJ2-7; either TRBD1 or TRBD2 may supply D (6 bases each). The CDR3 runs to 15 residues. Trimming removed 5 bases at V and 5 bases at J, with 19 bases between. Germline assignment: CDR1 SGHVS and CDR2 FNYEAQ. The CDR3 coding sequence is TGTGCCAGCAGCCGAGAACAGGGAGGTAGGGACGAGCAGTACTTC. Its translation: CASSREQGGRDEQYF.

The J gene is TRBJ1-2, the V gene TRBV30, with 10 bases lining up with TRBD1. The germline V gene has CDR1 GTSNPN and CDR2 SVGIG (reference sequence). The CDR3 sequence is 14 residues long. V trimming: 4 bases; J trimming: 6 bases; junction bases outside the gene matches: 8. For the CDR3, the DNA is TGTGCCTGGACTGGTTTGGGACAGGGGAATGGCTACACCTTC. Protein product: CAWTGLGQGNGYTF.

The chain has TRBV9 and TRBJ2-1, with 10 bases fitting TRBD2. Germline V CDR1 and CDR2: SGDLS, YYNGEE. V shed 0 bases and J 5 bases; nucleotides not matched to a gene: 14. The CDR3 spans 19 residues. This chain's CDR3 is CASSVDPGTPGLANNEQFF. The CDR3 nucleotides are TGTGCCAGCAGCGTAGACCCAGGAACCCCGGGACTAGCGAACAATGAGCAGTTCTTC.

V usage is TRBV27 and J usage is TRBJ2-2; no definite D call. The CDR3 totals 14 residues. V was cut by 2 bases and J by 0 bases, with 4 bases left in between. CDR1 and CDR2 from the germline V gene are MNHEY and SMNVEV (reference sequence). DNA of the CDR3: TGTGCCAGCAGTTTACCCGCGAACACCGGGGAGCTGTTTTTT. It codes for CASSLPANTGELFF.

This clone was counted only a few times. This rearrangement joins TRBV27 to TRBJ2-7, with a tentative D call TRBD1 (6 bases). From germline, CDR1 is MNHEY and CDR2 SMNVEV (reference sequence). V was cut by 7 bases and J by 7 bases, with 20 bases left in between. This CDR3 contains 14 residues. This chain's CDR3 is CASTTTTGSGEQYF. CDR3 DNA: TGTGCCAGCACCACAACGACAGGTTCCGGGGAGCAGTACTTC.

This clone has only a few counts. The chain is built from TRBV6-5 and TRBJ1-2, with 10 bases identical to TRBD1. V lost 7 bases, J lost 8 bases, and 4 bases stayed unmatched. Germline V gene data show CDR1 as MNHEY and CDR2 as SVGAGI. The CDR3 contains 12 residues. CDR3 sequence (DNA): TGTGCCAGCATGGGGACAGGGGACGGCTACACCTTC. This sequence encodes CASMGTGDGYTF.

This rearrangement joins TRBV13 to TRBJ2-1; no reliable D call. Germline assignment: CDR1 PRHDT and CDR2 FYEKMQ (reference sequence). This CDR3 region has 13 residues. With 3 bases removed from V and 9 bases from J, the gap between germline ends came to 12 bases. The CDR3 here is CASSFDLGIEQFF. The CDR3 DNA reads as TGTGCCAGCAGCTTCGACCTCGGTATTGAGCAGTTCTTC.

This rearrangement joins TRBV29-1 to TRBJ2-3; D remains unclear. V dropped 3 bases and J dropped 6 bases, with 4 bases sitting between them. This CDR3 has 10 residues. Germline CDR1 is SQVTM and CDR2 is ANQGSEA. This chain's CDR3 is CSVDEDTQYF. In nucleotides, the CDR3 is TGCAGCGTTGATGAGGATACGCAGTATTTT.